Listed below are T cell receptor beta chains from one sample, sequenced in a study of shared clonotypes between healthy human individuals. Repertoires were generated with immunoSEQ multiplex PCR, while TCRdb's copy carries only in-frame clones and drops some. The data hold nearly 500,000 clones, with 60% to 85% observed a single time. Sequences were obtained from PBMCs. These receptor sequences come from a woman between 35 and 50 years old in good health. Some clones in this sample may be carry-over from other donors' samples. The CDR3 runs from the conserved cysteine through the conserved F or W. D genes are given only for firm matches. Rows give clone size only sometimes, using once, few, many, or a class for an expanded clone.

CDR3 DNA: TGTGCCAGCAGCGGCAATTGGGGGGGGACTGGCTATGGCTACACCTTC
CDR3 protein: CASSGNWGGTGYGYTF
J gene: TRBJ1-2
clone size: .
D gene: .
V gene: TRBV28

CDR3 DNA: TGCGCCAGCAGCTTCGCTGGCGGGAGGGCCGGGGGCTACGAGCAGTGCTTC
CDR3 protein: CASSFAGGRAGGYEQCF
J gene: TRBJ2-7
clone size: once
D gene: TRBD2
V gene: TRBV5-1

CDR3 DNA: TGTGCCAGCAACGGAAACATGAACACTGAAGCTTTCTTT
CDR3 protein: CASNGNMNTEAFF
J gene: TRBJ1-1
clone size: .
D gene: .
V gene: TRBV6-1

CDR3 DNA: TGTGCCAGCAGACAGCTGACTAGCGGCAAAGACACCGGGGAGCTGTTTTTT
CDR3 protein: CASRQLTSGKDTGELFF
J gene: TRBJ2-2
clone size: .
D gene: TRBD2
V gene: TRBV4-2

CDR3 DNA: TGTGCCAGTCTAGCGGGGGGGACGGCAGATACGCAGTATTTT
CDR3 protein: CASLAGGTADTQYF
J gene: TRBJ2-3
clone size: .
D gene: TRBD2
V gene: TRBV6-1

CDR3 DNA: TGTGCCAGCAGCTCTCCACTAGCGGGAGGCCCCACCGGGGAGCTGTTTTTT
CDR3 protein: CASSSPLAGGPTGELFF
J gene: TRBJ2-2
clone size: .
D gene: TRBD2
V gene: TRBV5-4

CDR3 DNA: TGTGCCAGCAGCTTACTCGCAGGGGGGGTGACCCAGTACTTC
CDR3 protein: CASSLLAGGVTQYF
J gene: TRBJ2-5
clone size: .
D gene: .
V gene: TRBV7-9

CDR3 DNA: TGTGCCAGCAGTGGGTGGGGCGCAAAAGAGACCCAGTACTTC
CDR3 protein: CASSGWGAKETQYF
J gene: TRBJ2-5
clone size: many
D gene: .
V gene: TRBV2

CDR3 DNA: TGTGCCAGCAGCCCTAAAAGCGGGAGGGCCCGGGACAATGAGCAGTTCTTC
CDR3 protein: CASSPKSGRARDNEQFF
J gene: TRBJ2-1
clone size: .
D gene: TRBD2
V gene: TRBV11-3

CDR3 DNA: TGTGCCAGCAGCTACCAAGGGGGATACAATCAGCCCCAGCATTTT
CDR3 protein: CASSYQGGYNQPQHF
J gene: TRBJ1-5
clone size: .
D gene: .
V gene: TRBV7-2